This T cell receptor beta chain was obtained from a study of blood T cell repertoires in COVID-19. In the study overall: The United States, Italy and Spain provided the acute and convalescent COVID-19 samples. T cells, B-cell-depleted T cells, or PBMCs supplied cDNA or gDNA.

In the authors' workflow: Amplification of reference gene primers provided the estimated nucleated cell counts. Using immunoSEQ multiplex PCR, the repertoire was profiled, and TCRdb retains in-frame clones only, with some absent. V, J and clone size are those of that table, while D and trimming were read from the DNA. Altogether a few hundred thousand clones are present, around four fifths being singletons, with the ten largest covering approximately 1.1%. This clone was observed a single time. V lost 4 bases, J lost 3 bases, and 2 bases stayed unmatched. The CDR3 loop spans 13 amino acids. Germline V gene sequence: CDR1 SEHNR, CDR2 FQNEAQ (reference sequence).

Sequencing was carried out using peripheral blood. The chain carries TRBV7-9 and TRBJ1-2; TRBD1 aligns across 7 bases. This TCR came from a woman aged 45-65 years with acute or convalescent COVID-19. The CDR3 loop is CASSSTGDYGYTF. CDR3 coding DNA: TGTGCCAGCAGCTCCACAGGGGACTATGGCTACACCTTC. Looking up the rest from reference TRBV7-9 and TRBJ1-2 gives the full variable domain: DTGVSQNPRHKITKRGQNVTFRCDPISEHNRLYWYRQTLGQGPEFLTYFQNEAQLEKSRLLSDRFSAERPKGSFSTLEIQRTEQGDSAMYLCASSSTGDYGYTFGSGTRLTVV.